One and the same sample provided the 8 T cell receptor beta chains below, sequenced in a study of blood T cell repertoires in COVID-19. Assay used: immunoSEQ multiplex PCR; TCRdb lists only in-frame clones, some missing. The table shows around 500,000 clones, with approximately 85% occurring only once. The sequenced sample was peripheral blood. These receptors came from a human donor in a cohort sampled during active COVID-19.

This clone came up once. The chain recombines TRBV6-6 with TRBJ2-5, with a tentative D call TRBD1 (6 bases). The CDR3 loop spans 14 amino acids. Germline lookup yields CDR1 MNHNY and CDR2 SVGAGI (reference sequence). V shed 1 base and J shed 5 bases, with 11 bases lying between them. DNA of the CDR3: TGTGCCAGCAGTTACTACGACAGGACGGAGACCCAGTACTTC. Its translation is CASSYYDRTETQYF.

The CDR3 sequence is CASSSTGNEQFF. In DNA form, the CDR3 reads TGTGCCAGCAGCTCCACAGGGAATGAGCAGTTCTTC. The chain employs TRBV7-2 and TRBJ2-1; possible D gene TRBD1, 6 bases. V was cut by 4 bases and J by 7 bases, with 8 bases left in between. The CDR3 length is 12 residues. Looked up from germline, CDR1 is SGHTA and CDR2 is FQGNSA.

This clone was counted between two and nine times. The chain uses TRBV3-1 (or the pseudogene TRBV3-2) and TRBJ2-3, with D maybe TRBD2 (5 bases). This CDR3 spans 17 amino acids. V dropped 1 base and J dropped 6 bases, with 20 bases sitting between them. Germline V CDR1 and CDR2: LGHDT, YNNKEL (reference sequence). Here the CDR3 DNA reads TGTGCCAGCAGCCAAGGGCGGGTCAAAGCCGCGGCCGATACGCAGTATTTT. Protein product: CASSQGRVKAAADTQYF.

This chain joins TRBV7-3 and TRBJ1-2; 7 bases are a match to TRBD1. Germline CDR1 reads SGHTA; CDR2 reads FQGTGA. The CDR3 runs 15 residues. Losses at the gene ends were 5 bases for V and 8 bases for J; bases not matched to a gene: 14. The CDR3 nucleotides read TGTGCCAGCAGCACCAACGCGGGAGGGGGCAGGGGCTACACCTTC. It yields the protein CASSTNAGGGRGYTF.

This chain links TRBV11-1 with TRBJ2-1; 13 nucleotides agree with TRBD2. This CDR3 contains 15 residues. The germline CDR1 and CDR2 sequences are SGHAT and FQDESV (reference sequence). Trimming took 5 bases from V and 6 from J; bases not matched to a gene: 4. CDR3 region: CASSRLAGGVNEQFF. CDR3 nucleotide sequence: TGTGCCAGCAGCAGACTAGCGGGAGGCGTCAATGAGCAGTTCTTC.

This clone was seen many times. The chain links TRBV12-3 or TRBV12-4 to TRBJ2-5, with 9 bases that match TRBD1. V dropped 5 bases and J dropped 3; count of bases not matched to a gene: 1. This CDR3 is built from 13 residues. The CDR3 coding sequence is TGTGCCAGCAGTCGGGACAGGGAAGAGACCCAGTACTTC. It is translated as CASSRDREETQYF.

The V gene is TRBV28, the J gene TRBJ1-2, with D tentatively TRBD1 (5 bases). V lost 2 bases to trimming and J lost 7 bases, with 14 bases between them. CDR1 and CDR2 from the germline V gene are MDHEN and SYDVKM. The CDR3 has 14 residues. The CDR3 is CASSLALGGLGYTF. CDR3 nucleotide sequence: TGTGCCAGCAGTTTAGCCCTCGGGGGTCTTGGCTACACCTTC.

In DNA, the CDR3 is TGTGCCAGTTCCCTAGACAGCTTTGGGGCCAACGTCCTGACTTTC. This gives the protein CASSLDSFGANVLTF. The rearrangement uses TRBV19 and TRBJ2-6; maybe TRBD1 (5 bases). From germline, CDR1 is LNHDA and CDR2 SQIVND (reference sequence). V was clipped by 8 bases and J by 3 bases, with 14 bases between them. This CDR3 region has 15 residues.